These T cell receptor beta chains were read from a single sample in a study of shared clonotypes between healthy human individuals. Profiling relied on immunoSEQ multiplex PCR, and the TCRdb table lists in-frame clones only, not all of them. In the table there are about 1.5 million clones, about 98% of which are singletons. Sequenced: naive CD4+ T cells sorted from blood. Source of these receptors: a man between 25 and 39 years old in good health. The CDR3 runs from the conserved cysteine through the conserved F or W. The order of the fields is V gene, D gene, clone size, J gene, CDR3 protein, CDR3 DNA. The D gene is left open where the match is weak. Clone size, where shown, is once, few, many, or a class for clones that have expanded.

V: TRBV10-3
D: .
size: .
J: TRBJ2-7
CDR3: CAIKQDSSSYEQYF
DNA: TGTGCCATCAAGCAGGACTCGAGCTCCTACGAGCAGTACTTC

V: TRBV9
D: .
size: .
J: TRBJ1-4
CDR3: CASSVVGQDEKLFF
DNA: TGTGCCAGCAGCGTAGTCGGGCAGGATGAAAAACTGTTTTTT

V: TRBV9
D: TRBD2
size: .
J: TRBJ2-2
CDR3: CASSVGLAGANTGELFF
DNA: TGTGCCAGCAGCGTAGGACTAGCGGGAGCGAACACCGGGGAGCTGTTTTTT

V: TRBV27
D: TRBD1
size: .
J: TRBJ2-5
CDR3: CASSSTTGTGLETQYF
DNA: TGTGCCAGCAGTTCGACGACCGGGACAGGGTTGGAGACCCAGTACTTC

V: TRBV11-3
D: .
size: .
J: TRBJ2-7
CDR3: CASSSTGRPEDEQYF
DNA: TGTGCCAGCAGCTCCACGGGACGGCCCGAGGACGAGCAGTACTTC

V: TRBV6-4
D: .
size: .
J: TRBJ2-1
CDR3: CASSDQLGSYNEQFF
DNA: TGTGCCAGCAGTGATCAGCTGGGCTCCTACAATGAGCAGTTCTTC

V: TRBV5-6
D: .
size: .
J: TRBJ1-3
CDR3: CASSLVTASSGNTIYF
DNA: TGTGCCAGCAGCTTGGTGACAGCGAGCTCTGGAAACACCATATATTTT

V: TRBV11-3
D: .
size: .
J: TRBJ2-5
CDR3: CASSFRRGEQTQYF
DNA: TGTGCCAGCAGCTTTAGGAGGGGCGAGCAGACCCAGTACTTC

V: TRBV6-1
D: .
size: .
J: TRBJ2-3
CDR3: CASSVERWSTDTQYF
DNA: TGTGCCAGCAGTGTGGAGCGTTGGAGCACAGATACGCAGTATTTT

V: TRBV28
D: .
size: .
J: TRBJ1-5
CDR3: CASRDRHNSNQPQHF
DNA: TGTGCCAGCAGAGACCGACACAATTCAAATCAGCCCCAGCATTTT

V: TRBV23-1
D: TRBD1
size: .
J: TRBJ2-7
CDR3: CASSQGQGAYEQYF
DNA: TGCGCCAGCAGTCAGGGACAGGGGGCCTACGAGCAGTACTTC

V: TRBV11-2
D: .
size: .
J: TRBJ2-3
CDR3: CASSRDADTSTDTQYF
DNA: TGTGCCAGCAGCAGGGACGCCGATACTAGCACAGATACGCAGTATTTT

V: TRBV18
D: .
size: .
J: TRBJ2-7
CDR3: CASSRAFPTYEQYF
DNA: TGTGCCAGCTCCCGGGCATTCCCTACCTACGAGCAGTACTTC

V: TRBV21-1
D: .
size: .
J: TRBJ2-3
CDR3: CASSNYPEPTTSTDTQYF
DNA: TGTGCCAGCAGCAACTACCCCGAGCCCACGACTAGCACAGATACGCAGTATTTT

V: TRBV28
D: TRBD2
size: .
J: TRBJ2-1
CDR3: CASSAGLAGGPVRNEQFF
DNA: TGTGCCAGCAGTGCCGGACTAGCGGGAGGGCCGGTGCGGAATGAGCAGTTCTTC

V: TRBV7-6
D: .
size: .
J: TRBJ2-7
CDR3: CASSRDTYEQYF
DNA: TGTGCCAGCAGCCGGGACACCTACGAGCAGTACTTC

V: TRBV7-9
D: TRBD1
size: .
J: TRBJ1-2
CDR3: CASSLGWPGQEGNRYGYTF
DNA: TGTGCCAGCAGCTTAGGTTGGCCGGGACAGGAGGGGAACCGGTATGGCTACACCTTC

V: TRBV11-3
D: TRBD2
size: once
J: TRBJ2-2
CDR3: CASSATSADRGELFF
DNA: TGTGCCAGCAGCGCGACTAGCGCAGACAGAGGGGAGCTGTTTTTT

V: TRBV11-1
D: .
size: .
J: TRBJ1-1
CDR3: CASSSGRMNTEAFF
DNA: TGTGCCAGCAGCTCGGGAAGGATGAACACTGAAGCTTTCTTT

V: TRBV28
D: .
size: .
J: TRBJ1-5
CDR3: CASSLRGSNQPQHF
DNA: TGTGCCAGCAGTTTGAGGGGAAGCAATCAGCCCCAGCATTTT

V: TRBV18
D: .
size: .
J: TRBJ2-3
CDR3: CASSPLGPSQRADTQYF
DNA: TGTGCCAGCTCACCACTCGGACCTTCCCAGCGCGCAGATACGCAGTATTTT

V: TRBV5-4
D: .
size: .
J: TRBJ2-1
CDR3: CASSPADRTTNEQFF
DNA: TGTGCCAGCAGCCCGGCGGACCGAACGACCAATGAGCAGTTCTTC

V: TRBV5-1
D: .
size: once
J: TRBJ1-4
CDR3: CASSLVQPYEKLFF
DNA: TGCGCCAGCAGCTTGGTACAGCCGTATGAAAAACTGTTTTTT

V: TRBV18
D: TRBD1
size: .
J: TRBJ1-1
CDR3: CASSPTTGEGTEAFF
DNA: TGTGCCAGCTCACCAACGACAGGGGAGGGCACTGAAGCTTTCTTT

V: TRBV5-1
D: TRBD1
size: .
J: TRBJ2-3
CDR3: CASSLGYQGAKSDTQYF
DNA: TGCGCCAGCAGCTTGGGGTACCAGGGGGCTAAATCAGATACGCAGTATTTT

V: TRBV29-1
D: TRBD1
size: .
J: TRBJ2-1
CDR3: CSVRTGAKSYNEQFF
DNA: TGCAGCGTTAGGACAGGGGCCAAGTCCTACAATGAGCAGTTCTTC

V: TRBV5-6
D: .
size: .
J: TRBJ2-5
CDR3: CASSWVELSQETQYF
DNA: TGTGCCAGCAGCTGGGTCGAATTATCTCAAGAGACCCAGTACTTC

V: TRBV11-2
D: TRBD1
size: .
J: TRBJ2-5
CDR3: CASSLRTGEETQYF
DNA: TGTGCCAGCAGCTTGAGGACAGGCGAAGAGACCCAGTACTTC